The 15 T cell receptor beta chains below all came from one sample that was sequenced in a study of T cells after yellow fever vaccination. TCRdb processed the 5' RACE reads anew with MiXCR; each CDR3 protein has one entry. The table includes 350,000 to 550,000 distinct CDR3 sequences, around 20% detected once. The material was PBMCs, obtained before the yellow fever booster vaccination. Every receptor here comes from a young man who received the YFV17D yellow fever vaccine.

CDR3 sequence reads: CASNRGGQGAAGELFF. The CDR3 DNA is TGTGCCAGCAACCGAGGGGGACAGGGGGCGGCCGGGGAGCTGTTTTTT. The genes are TRBV7-2 and TRBJ2-2; 12 nucleotides agree with TRBD1. The CDR3 spans 16 residues. Germline values: CDR1 SGHTA, CDR2 FQGNSA. The V and J ends lost 7 bases and 6 bases, in that order; junction bases with no gene match: 9.

This clonotype was observed a few times. The chain employs TRBV27 and TRBJ2-5; 8 positions match TRBD1. The CDR3 is 15 residues long. Per the germline V gene, CDR1 is MNHEY and CDR2 is SMNVEV (reference sequence). The trim removed 5 bases at V and 5 bases at J, leaving 10 bases unmatched. The DNA of the CDR3 is TGTGCCAGCAGTGAACCCTCGACAGGGGTCGAGACCCAGTACTTC. This sequence encodes CASSEPSTGVETQYF.

There are a few counts of this clonotype. V gene TRBV20-1 combines with J gene TRBJ2-1, with 10 bases lining up with TRBD1. The CDR3 has 15 amino acids. CDR1 and CDR2 from the germline V gene are DFQATT and SNEGSKA (reference sequence). V was clipped by 0 bases and J by 7 bases; unmatched bases: 6. The CDR3 reads CSARDWDRGVNEQFF. CDR3 DNA: TGCAGTGCTAGAGATTGGGACAGGGGTGTTAATGAGCAGTTCTTC.

J is TRBJ1-1 and V is TRBV20-1; D possibly corresponds to TRBD1 (6 bases). The V gene's germline CDR1 is DFQATT and CDR2 SNEGSKA (reference sequence). The CDR3 covers 13 residues. Trimming stripped 5 bases from V and 6 bases from J, with 16 bases between. The CDR3 DNA sequence: TGCAGTGCTGGGGGCCGGGGGGACCCTGAAGCTTTCTTT. It encodes CSAGGRGDPEAFF.

The chain's CDR3 is CASSISGTGVFF. The CDR3, as DNA: TGTGCCAGCAGCATCTCCGGGACAGGGGTTTTCTTT. The gene calls are TRBV25-1 and TRBJ1-1, with 10 bases identical to TRBD1. J lost 13 bases, V lost 6 bases, and 8 bases had no gene match. The germline V gene encodes CDR1 MGHDK and CDR2 SYGVNS. This CDR3 is 12 amino acids long. Full variable domain (remainder filled in from reference TRBV25-1 and TRBJ1-1): EADIYQTPRYLVIGTGKKITLECSQTMGHDKMYWYQQDPGMELHLIHYSYGVNSTEKGDLSSESTVSRIRTEHFPLTLESARPSHTSQYLCASSISGTGVFFGQGTRLTVV.

This clonotype was seen more than once but under ten times. The rearrangement uses TRBV18 and TRBJ1-2; D remains ambiguous. V was pared by 2 bases and J by 0 bases, with 10 bases between. The CDR3 consists of 15 residues. Germline loops: CDR1 KGHSH, CDR2 LQKENI. Here the CDR3 reads CASSPSGQTNYGYTF. The CDR3 nucleotides read TGTGCCAGCTCACCAAGCGGGCAGACTAACTATGGCTACACCTTC.

The J gene is TRBJ1-1, the V gene TRBV2; D ambiguous. Trimming took off 3 bases at V and 10 bases at J, with 9 bases between the two ends. This CDR3 comprises 11 residues. CDR1 is SNHLY and CDR2 is FYNNEI in the germline V gene. This CDR3 is CASSESLLAFF. The CDR3 DNA follows: TGTGCCAGCAGTGAGTCCCTTCTAGCTTTCTTT.

This clonotype was observed a handful of times. V is TRBV6-1 and J is TRBJ2-3, with 11 bases aligning to TRBD2. V shed 6 bases and J 3 bases; nucleotides not matched to a gene: 8. The CDR3 spans 16 residues. Per the germline V gene, CDR1 is MNHNS and CDR2 is SASEGT. The CDR3: CASSLTSGVTTDTQYF. The CDR3 DNA sequence: TGTGCCAGCAGCTTGACTAGCGGGGTAACAACAGATACGCAGTATTTT.

This clonotype was observed a few times. This rearrangement joins TRBV28 to TRBJ1-5; D possibly corresponds to TRBD1 (5 bases). The CDR3 covers 14 residues. Trimming cost V 6 bases and J 5 bases, with 14 bases left between them. CDR1 and CDR2 (germline): MDHEN, SYDVKM. Written as DNA, the CDR3 is TGTGCCAGCAGCGTTCAATTGGGGGATCAGCCCCAGCATTTT. Encoded protein: CASSVQLGDQPQHF.

The genes are TRBV15 and TRBJ1-2; D ambiguous. The germline V gene has CDR1 LNHNV and CDR2 YYDKDF (reference sequence). This CDR3 comprises 17 residues. The ends were cut back, 1 base at V and 2 bases at J, with 17 bases in the middle. The CDR3 sequence is CATSRAALPGGNYGYTF. CDR3 nucleotides: TGTGCCACCAGCAGAGCCGCCTTGCCAGGTGGGAACTATGGCTACACCTTC.

This chain links TRBV10-3 with TRBJ1-3, with D unclear. CDR3 length: 13 residues. Germline V lookup: CDR1 ENHRY, CDR2 SYGVKD. Trimming removed 4 bases at V and 8 bases at J, with 12 bases between. The CDR3 loop is CAISVGSGDTIYF. The CDR3 DNA sequence: TGTGCCATCAGTGTTGGCAGCGGAGACACCATATATTTT.

This clonotype has more than one count but fewer than ten. The chain carries TRBV29-1 and TRBJ1-1; D unclear. Germline V gene lookup returns CDR1 SQVTM and CDR2 ANQGSEA. The CDR3 extends over 12 amino acids. Between the trimmed V and J ends, which lost 4 bases and 0 bases, there was a span of 6 bases. The CDR3 DNA is TGCAGCGTTGTCGCCTTGAACACTGAAGCTTTCTTT. Translated, it gives CSVVALNTEAFF.

The CDR3: CASSVSGTGENIQYF. The CDR3 bases are TGTGCCAGCAGTGTATCCGGGACAGGGGAGAACATTCAGTACTTC. The rearrangement links TRBV6-6 to TRBJ2-4; 10 bases align to TRBD1. The CDR3 has 15 amino acids. Germline-derived CDR1 and CDR2 are MNHNY and SVGAGI (reference sequence). V lost 5 bases and J lost 7; bases outside the gene matches: 8.

This clonotype was seen only a few times. This sequence joins TRBV30 and TRBJ1-1; the D is unclear. Trimming removed 5 bases from V and 3 bases from J, with 7 bases in between. Germline CDR1 reads GTSNPN; CDR2 reads SVGIG (reference sequence). This CDR3 is built from 11 residues. This CDR3 is CAWATDTEAFF. In DNA form, the CDR3 reads TGTGCCTGGGCCACGGACACTGAAGCTTTCTTT.

This clonotype was picked up a small number of times. The V gene is TRBV10-3, the J gene TRBJ2-3, with D perhaps matching TRBD1 (5 bases). This CDR3 region has 14 residues. Trimming stripped 6 bases from V and 2 bases from J, with 12 bases between. Germline V CDR1 and CDR2: ENHRY, SYGVKD. CDR3 protein: CAIRRSRATDTQYF. Written as DNA, the CDR3 is TGTGCCATCAGGAGGAGCAGGGCCACAGATACGCAGTATTTT.